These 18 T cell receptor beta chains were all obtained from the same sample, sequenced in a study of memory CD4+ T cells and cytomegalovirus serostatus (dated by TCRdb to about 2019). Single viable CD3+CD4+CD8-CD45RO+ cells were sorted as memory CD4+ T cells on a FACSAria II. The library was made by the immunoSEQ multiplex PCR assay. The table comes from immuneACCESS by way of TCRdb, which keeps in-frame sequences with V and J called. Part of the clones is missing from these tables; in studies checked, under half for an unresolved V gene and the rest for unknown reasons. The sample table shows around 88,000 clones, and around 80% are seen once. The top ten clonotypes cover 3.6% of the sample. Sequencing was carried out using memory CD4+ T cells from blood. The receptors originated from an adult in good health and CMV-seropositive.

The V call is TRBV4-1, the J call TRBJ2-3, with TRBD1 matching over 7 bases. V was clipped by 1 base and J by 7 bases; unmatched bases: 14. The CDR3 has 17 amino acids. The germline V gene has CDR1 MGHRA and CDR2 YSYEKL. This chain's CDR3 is CASSQVYDRVSPNTQYF. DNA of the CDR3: TGCGCCAGCAGCCAAGTCTATGACAGGGTTTCCCCCAATACGCAGTATTTT.

This chain's CDR3 is CASSLGLAATYEQYF. The CDR3 bases are TGTGCCAGCAGCTTGGGGTTAGCGGCGACCTACGAGCAGTACTTC. J is TRBJ2-7 and V is TRBV7-2; possibly TRBD2 for D (6 bases). The CDR3 consists of 15 residues. Germline CDR1 is SGHTA and CDR2 is FQGNSA. Trimming left V 3 bases short and J 2 bases short, with 14 bases between.

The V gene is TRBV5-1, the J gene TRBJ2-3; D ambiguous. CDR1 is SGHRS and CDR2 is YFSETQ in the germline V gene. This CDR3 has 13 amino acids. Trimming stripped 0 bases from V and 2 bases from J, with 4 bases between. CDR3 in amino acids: CASSLVPTDTQYF. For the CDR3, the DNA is TGCGCCAGCAGCTTGGTCCCCACAGATACGCAGTATTTT.

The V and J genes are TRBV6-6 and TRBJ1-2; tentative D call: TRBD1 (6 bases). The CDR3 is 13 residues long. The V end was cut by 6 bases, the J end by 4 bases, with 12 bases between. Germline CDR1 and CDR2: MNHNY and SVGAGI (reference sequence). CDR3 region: CASSSTDSYGYTF. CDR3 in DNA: TGTGCCAGCAGCTCTACGGACAGCTATGGCTACACCTTC.

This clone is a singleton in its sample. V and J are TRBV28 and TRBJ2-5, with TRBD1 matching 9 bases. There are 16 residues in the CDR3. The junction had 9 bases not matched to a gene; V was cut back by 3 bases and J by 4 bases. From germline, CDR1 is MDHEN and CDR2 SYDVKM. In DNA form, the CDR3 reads TGTGCCAGCAGTTTTAACCGGGACAGGGAACCAGAGACCCAGTACTTC. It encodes CASSFNRDREPETQYF.

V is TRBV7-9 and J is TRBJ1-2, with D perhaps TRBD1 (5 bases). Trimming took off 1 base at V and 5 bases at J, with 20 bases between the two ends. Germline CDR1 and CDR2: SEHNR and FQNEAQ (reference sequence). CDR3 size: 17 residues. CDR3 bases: TGTGCCAGCAGCTTAGACTGGGCAGCAGTGGGGCGTTATGGCTACACCTTC. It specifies CASSLDWAAVGRYGYTF.

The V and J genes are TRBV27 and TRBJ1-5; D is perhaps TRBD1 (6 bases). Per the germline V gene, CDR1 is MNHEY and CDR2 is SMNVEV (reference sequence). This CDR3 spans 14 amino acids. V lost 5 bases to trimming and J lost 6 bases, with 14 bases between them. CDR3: CASSQGGRRQPQHF. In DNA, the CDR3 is TGTGCCAGCAGTCAAGGGGGACGGCGTCAGCCCCAGCATTTT.

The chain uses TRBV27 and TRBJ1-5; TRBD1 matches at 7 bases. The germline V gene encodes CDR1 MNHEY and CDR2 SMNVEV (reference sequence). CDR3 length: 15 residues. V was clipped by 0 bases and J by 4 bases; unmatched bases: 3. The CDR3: CASSLSQGRNQPQHF. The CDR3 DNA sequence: TGTGCCAGCAGTTTATCACAGGGGCGGAATCAGCCCCAGCATTTT.

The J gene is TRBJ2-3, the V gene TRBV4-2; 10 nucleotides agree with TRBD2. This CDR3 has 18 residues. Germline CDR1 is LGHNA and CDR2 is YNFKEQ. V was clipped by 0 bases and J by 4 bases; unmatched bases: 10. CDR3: CASSQENQAGGRPDTQYF. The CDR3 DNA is TGTGCCAGCAGCCAAGAGAACCAAGCGGGAGGGCGTCCAGATACGCAGTATTTT.

This chain's CDR3 is CASGGRNYGYTF. Written as DNA, the CDR3 is TGTGCCAGCGGGGGGCGGAACTATGGCTACACCTTC. The V call is TRBV28, the J call TRBJ1-2, with D possibly TRBD1 on 6 matching bases. The CDR3 consists of 12 residues. The ends were cut back, 8 bases at V and 2 bases at J, with 9 bases in the middle. In germline, CDR1 is MDHEN, CDR2 SYDVKM.

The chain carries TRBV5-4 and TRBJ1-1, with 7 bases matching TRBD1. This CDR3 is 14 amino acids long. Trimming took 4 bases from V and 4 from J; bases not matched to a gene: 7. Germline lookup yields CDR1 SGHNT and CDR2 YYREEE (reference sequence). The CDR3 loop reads CASSRGQAGTEAFF. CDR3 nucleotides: TGTGCCAGCAGCCGCGGACAGGCGGGCACTGAAGCTTTCTTT.

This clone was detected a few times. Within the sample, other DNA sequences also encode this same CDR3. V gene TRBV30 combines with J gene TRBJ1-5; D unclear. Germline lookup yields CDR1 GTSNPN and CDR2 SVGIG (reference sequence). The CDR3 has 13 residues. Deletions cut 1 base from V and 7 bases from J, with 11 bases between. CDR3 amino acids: CAWSARGNQPQHF. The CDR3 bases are TGTGCCTGGAGTGCGAGAGGGAACCAGCCCCAGCATTTT.

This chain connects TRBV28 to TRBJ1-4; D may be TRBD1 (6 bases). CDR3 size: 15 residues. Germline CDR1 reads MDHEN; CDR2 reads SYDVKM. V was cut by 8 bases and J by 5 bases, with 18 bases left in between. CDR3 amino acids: CASLMKGEKNEKLFF. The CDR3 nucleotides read TGTGCCAGCCTCATGAAGGGGGAGAAAAATGAAAAACTGTTTTTT.

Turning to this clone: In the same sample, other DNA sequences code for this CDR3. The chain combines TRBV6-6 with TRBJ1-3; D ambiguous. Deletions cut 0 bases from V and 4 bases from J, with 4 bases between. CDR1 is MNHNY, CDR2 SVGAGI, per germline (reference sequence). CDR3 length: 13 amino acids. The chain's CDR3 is CASSYSNGNTIYF. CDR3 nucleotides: TGTGCCAGCAGTTACTCGAACGGAAACACCATATATTTT.

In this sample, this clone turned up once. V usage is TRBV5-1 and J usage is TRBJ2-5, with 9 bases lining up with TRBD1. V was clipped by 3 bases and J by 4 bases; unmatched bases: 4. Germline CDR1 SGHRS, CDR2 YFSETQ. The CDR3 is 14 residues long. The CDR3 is CASSSRDRAETQYF. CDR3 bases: TGCGCCAGCAGCTCCCGGGACAGGGCAGAGACCCAGTACTTC.

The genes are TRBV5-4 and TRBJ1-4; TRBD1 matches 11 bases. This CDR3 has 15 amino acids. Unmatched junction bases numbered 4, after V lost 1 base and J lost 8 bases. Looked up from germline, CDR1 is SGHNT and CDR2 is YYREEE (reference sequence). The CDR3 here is CASSLPGTGGEKLFF. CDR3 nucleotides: TGTGCCAGCAGCTTGCCCGGGACAGGGGGAGAAAAACTGTTTTTT. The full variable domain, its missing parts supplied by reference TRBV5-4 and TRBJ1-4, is ETGVTQSPTHLIKTRGQQVTLRCSSQSGHNTVSWYQQALGQGPQFIFQYYREEENGRGNFPPRFSGLQFPNYSSELNVNALELDDSALYLCASSLPGTGGEKLFFGSGTQLSVL.

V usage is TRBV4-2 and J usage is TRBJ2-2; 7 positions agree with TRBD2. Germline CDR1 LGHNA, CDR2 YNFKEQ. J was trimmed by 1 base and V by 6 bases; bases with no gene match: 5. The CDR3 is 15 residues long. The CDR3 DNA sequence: TGTGCCAGCAGTCGGACTAGTTTGAACACCGGGGAGCTGTTTTTT. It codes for CASSRTSLNTGELFF.

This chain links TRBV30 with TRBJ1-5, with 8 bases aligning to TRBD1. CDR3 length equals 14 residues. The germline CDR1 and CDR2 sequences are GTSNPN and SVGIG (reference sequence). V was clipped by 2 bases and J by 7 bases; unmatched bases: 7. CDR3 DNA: TGTGCCTGGAGTCTTGACAGGGGTAGACAGCCCCAGCATTTT. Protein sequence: CAWSLDRGRQPQHF.